These 5 T cell receptor beta chains were all obtained from the same sample, sequenced in a study of blood T cell repertoires in COVID-19 (dated by TCRdb to about 2020). Library preparation used the immunoSEQ multiplex PCR assay. TCRdb took over this immuneACCESS table, retaining in-frame rearrangements with V and J assigned. Such tables are incomplete; in checked studies, under half of the missing clones stem from an unresolved V gene, and the remainder is unexplained. Within this sample are about 70,000 clones, with around 88% of them counted one time only. The ten largest make up 6% to 7% of the sample. Sequenced: peripheral blood. The receptors derive from a woman aged 70 to 79 with acute or convalescent COVID-19.

The chain couples TRBV14 to TRBJ2-3; weak D call: TRBD1 (5 bases). The CDR3 sequence is 13 residues long. V dropped 4 bases and J dropped 6 bases, with 11 bases sitting between them. The germline V gene encodes CDR1 SGHDN and CDR2 FVKESK. The CDR3 here is CASSRKGRDTQYF. CDR3 in DNA: TGTGCCAGCAGCCGGAAGGGGCGGGATACGCAGTATTTT.

The CDR3 DNA sequence: TGTGCCACCAGCAGAGCTTTCACAGGGACGGGAAACACCATATATTTT. Its translation: CATSRAFTGTGNTIYF. The chain has TRBV15 and TRBJ1-3, with D possibly matching TRBD1 (6 bases). The CDR3 contains 16 residues. Germline lookup yields CDR1 LNHNV and CDR2 YYDKDF (reference sequence). Trimming took 1 base from V and 4 from J, leaving 14 bases between them.

The rearrangement uses TRBV6-6 and TRBJ2-7, with TRBD1 matching 8 bases. Trimming at V came to 6 bases and at J to 5 bases, leaving 6 bases not matched to a gene. This CDR3 comprises 13 residues. Germline V CDR1 and CDR2: MNHNY, SVGAGI (reference sequence). The CDR3 DNA follows: TGTGCCAGCAGCGGGACAGGTGAAAACGAGCAGTACTTC. Translating gives CASSGTGENEQYF.

This clone was counted once. The rearrangement links TRBV5-4 to TRBJ2-1; the match to TRBD2 covers 7 bases. Germline CDR1 SGHNT, CDR2 YYREEE (reference sequence). The CDR3 consists of 17 residues. V was pared by 0 bases and J by 1 base, with 7 bases of the junction left unmatched. CDR3: CASSLGSSGLSYNEQFF. CDR3 DNA sequence: TGTGCCAGCAGCTTGGGGTCTAGCGGCTTATCCTACAATGAGCAGTTCTTC.

This sequence joins TRBV5-1 and TRBJ1-3, with D unresolved. Germline V gene sequence: CDR1 SGHRS, CDR2 YFSETQ. V was shortened by 0 bases and J by 0 bases, with 13 bases between the two germline ends. The CDR3 sequence is 17 residues long. DNA of the CDR3: TGCGCCAGCAGCTTGGAAATCCGGGAACACTCTGGAAACACCATATATTTT. Its translation: CASSLEIREHSGNTIYF.